This T cell receptor (beta chain) was sequenced for a study of cytomegalovirus exposure and HLA in healthy donors. Study-wide results and caveats: Previously analyzed data showed that most TCR beta V segments were productive at a frequency of about 87% or about 30%. Later work showed greater clonal expansion in HLA-associated TCR beta chains than in equally common others. Whilst most TCR sequences proved rare, a subset of public TCRs occurred across many donors.

Donors likely had unrecorded immune exposures despite being nominally healthy when sampled. V was trimmed by 5 bases and J by 8 bases, leaving 15 bases between them. This CDR3 is 14 amino acids long. Per germline, CDR1 SSHAT and CDR2 FNYEAQ (reference sequence). The PCR had 60 Vbeta and 13 Jbeta primers. Clones were sequenced by immunoSEQ multiplex PCR, and TCRdb holds only the in-frame ones, with some missing. The table records about 280,000 clones, about 87% of them present only once. On this clone itself: Its target is unknown.

This TCR was recovered from a woman aged 18-30 years in good health and CMV-seronegative. The rearrangement joins TRBV7-7 to TRBJ2-2; TRBD2 might be the D (6 bases). Input material: PBMCs. The CDR3 spells CASSEVGGLGELFF. The CDR3 nucleotides read TGTGCCAGCAGCGAGGTTGGGGGGTTGGGGGAGCTGTTTTTT.